What follows describes a single T cell receptor (beta chain). No antigen is known for it. No per-base quality is available; no much larger clone lies one base away. The source of the sample is a study of blood T cell repertoires in COVID-19 (dated by TCRdb to the early 2020s). Regarding the complete study: Samples covering the acute and convalescent phases of COVID-19 were provided by collaborators in the United States, Italy and Spain. The prospective study material was composed of cDNA or gDNA derived from T cells, B-cell-depleted T cells, or PBMCs. Deeply sampled blood TCRbeta repertoires from subjects exposed to, actively infected with, or recovered from COVID-19 were included in the dataset. The repertoires were made available in a free public database intended to serve as a resource for research on the immune response to SARS-CoV-2. Samples came from the ongoing ImmuneRACE study (first 160 participants) plus 1,254 subjects from 6 global collaborators. Sample metadata almost always included a de-identified subject ID, COVID-19 status, age in years and sex. Where HLA class I and class II types were available, the types were taken from metadata supplied by the sample provider, not from assay-based typing.

Collaborating institutions collected whole blood in K2EDTA tubes following their own protocols. For TCRbeta analysis, collaborators shipped samples in one of three forms: frozen whole blood, isolated PBMCs, or DNA extracted from either of those sample types. Per the germline V gene, MNHEY is the CDR1 and SVGAGI is the CDR2. The junction shows trimming of 6 bases on V and 7 bases on J, plus 10 bases between the germline ends. Spanning cysteine to phenylalanine, the CDR3 consists of 13 amino acids. Here the CDR3 DNA is all that survives: 39 bases in frame from base 1. What the research found in general, with its limitations: The amount of clinical and demographic metadata varied by source and participant and was provided uncurated.

TCRbeta CDR3 regions were amplified from genomic DNA using the immunoSEQ Assay, a bias-controlled multiplex PCR. In the authors' own workflow: Within the assay, amplification of reference gene primers was used to estimate how many nucleated cells each sample contained. To quantify the absolute abundance of each unique TCRbeta CDR3 rearrangement, sequence reads were collapsed and filtered. For each sample, productive Simpson clonality was calculated as the square root of Simpson's diversity index over productive rearrangements. In TCRdb, the immuneACCESS table is reduced to in-frame sequences with V and J assigned. These tables do not hold every clone; where another copy was compared, an unresolved V gene accounts for under half, and the others remain unexplained. V, J and clone size are those of that table, while D and trimming were read from the DNA. The sample table records around 100,000 clones; more than 70% of these occur just once. Around 3.8% of the sample belongs to the ten largest clones.

Sequences were obtained from peripheral blood. This clonotype originated in a woman aged 55 to 70 with acute or convalescent COVID-19. The chain links TRBV6-5 with TRBJ1-6, with TRBD1 perhaps the D gene, on 6 matching bases. The sequence in DNA is TGTGCCAGCAGGCGTACAGGGAATTCACCCCTCCACTTT. This translates into CASRRTGNSPLHF.